This TCR beta chain appears in the sequencing data of a study of cytomegalovirus exposure and HLA in healthy donors. The germline V gene has CDR1 MNHEY and CDR2 SVGAGI. V shed 2 bases and J 4 bases; nucleotides not matched to a gene: 3. The CDR3 runs to 16 residues. The PCR contained 60 Vbeta and 13 Jbeta primers. The assay was immunoSEQ multiplex PCR, and TCRdb's table has in-frame clones only and misses some. The sample has about 150,000 clones; about 66% are singletons. This TCR derives from a human donor in good health. The chain uses TRBV6-5 and TRBJ2-2; 11 positions agree with TRBD1. Material: PBMCs. CDR3 residues: CASSYTGTGGTGELFF. CDR3 coding DNA: TGTGCCAGCAGTTACACCGGGACAGGGGGCACCGGGGAGCTGTTTTTT.